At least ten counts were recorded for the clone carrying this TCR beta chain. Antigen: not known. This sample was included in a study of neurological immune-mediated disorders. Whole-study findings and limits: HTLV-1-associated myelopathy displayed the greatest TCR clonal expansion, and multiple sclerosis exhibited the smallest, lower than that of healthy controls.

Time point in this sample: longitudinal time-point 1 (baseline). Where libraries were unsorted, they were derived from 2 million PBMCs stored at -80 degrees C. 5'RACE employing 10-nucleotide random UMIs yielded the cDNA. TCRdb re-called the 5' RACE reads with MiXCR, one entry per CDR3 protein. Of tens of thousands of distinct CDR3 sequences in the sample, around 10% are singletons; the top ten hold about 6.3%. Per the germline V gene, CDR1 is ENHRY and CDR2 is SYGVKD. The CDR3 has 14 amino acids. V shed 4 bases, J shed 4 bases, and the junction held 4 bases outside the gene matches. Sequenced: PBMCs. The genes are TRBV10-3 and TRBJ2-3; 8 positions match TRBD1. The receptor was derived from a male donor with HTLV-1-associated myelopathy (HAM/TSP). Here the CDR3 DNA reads TGTGCCATCAGTGGGGCAGGGGGCCCAGATACGCAGTATTTT. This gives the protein CAISGAGGPDTQYF.